This entry concerns a single T cell receptor (beta chain). V shed 6 bases, J shed 3 bases, and the junction held 7 bases outside the gene matches. CDR1 and CDR2 from the germline V gene are MNHEY and SVGAGI. This CDR3 has 15 amino acids. The data were taken from a study of blood T cell repertoires in COVID-19. About the research overall: COVID-19 samples, acute and convalescent, were from the United States, Italy and Spain. T cells, B-cell-depleted T cells, or PBMCs provided the cDNA or gDNA that served as material.

Some clones are missing from TCRdb's copy, which holds only in-frame ones; the method was immunoSEQ multiplex PCR. The sample has 70,000 or so clones, roughly 84% seen once. V usage is TRBV6-5 and J usage is TRBJ1-2; TRBD1 agrees at 10 bases. The sequencing input was peripheral blood. This TCR was sampled from a woman aged 18-29 years with acute or convalescent COVID-19. The CDR3: CASRGDRGGDYGYTF. CDR3 nucleotides: TGTGCCAGCAGAGGGGACAGGGGTGGGGACTATGGCTACACCTTC.